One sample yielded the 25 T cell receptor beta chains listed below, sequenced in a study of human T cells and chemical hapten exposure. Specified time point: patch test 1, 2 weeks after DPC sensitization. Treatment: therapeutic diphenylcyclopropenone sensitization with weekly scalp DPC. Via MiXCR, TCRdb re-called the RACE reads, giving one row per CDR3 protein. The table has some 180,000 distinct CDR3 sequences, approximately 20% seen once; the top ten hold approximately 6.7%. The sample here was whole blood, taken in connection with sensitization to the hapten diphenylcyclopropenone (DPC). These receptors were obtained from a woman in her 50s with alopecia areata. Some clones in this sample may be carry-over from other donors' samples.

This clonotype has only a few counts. The CDR3 bases are TGCGCCAGCAGCTTGGAAAGTGTGAACGAAAAACTGTTTTTT. Translated: CASSLESVNEKLFF. The chain recombines TRBV5-1 with TRBJ1-4; no clear D. Germline assignment: CDR1 SGHRS and CDR2 YFSETQ. This CDR3 is 14 amino acids long. V was cut by 0 bases and J by 8 bases, with 11 bases left in between.

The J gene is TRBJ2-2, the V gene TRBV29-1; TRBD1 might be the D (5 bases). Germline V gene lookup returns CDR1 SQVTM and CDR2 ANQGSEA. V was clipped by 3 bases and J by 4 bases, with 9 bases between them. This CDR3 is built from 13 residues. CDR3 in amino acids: CSVDGQGTGELFF. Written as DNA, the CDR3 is TGCAGCGTTGATGGGCAGGGCACCGGGGAGCTGTTTTTT.

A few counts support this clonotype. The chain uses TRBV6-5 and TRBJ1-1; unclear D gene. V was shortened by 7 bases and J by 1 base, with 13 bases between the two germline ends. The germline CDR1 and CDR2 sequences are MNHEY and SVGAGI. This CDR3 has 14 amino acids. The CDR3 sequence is CASNRHRSNTEAFF. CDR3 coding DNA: TGTGCCAGCAACAGACATAGATCGAACACTGAAGCTTTCTTT.

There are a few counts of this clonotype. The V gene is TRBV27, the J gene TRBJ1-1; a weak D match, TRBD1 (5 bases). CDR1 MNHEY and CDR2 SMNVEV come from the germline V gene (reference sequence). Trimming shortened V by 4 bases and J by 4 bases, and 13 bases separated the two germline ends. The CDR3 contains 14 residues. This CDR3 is CASSSRGWITEAFF. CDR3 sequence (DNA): TGTGCCAGCAGTTCTAGGGGTTGGATCACTGAAGCTTTCTTT.

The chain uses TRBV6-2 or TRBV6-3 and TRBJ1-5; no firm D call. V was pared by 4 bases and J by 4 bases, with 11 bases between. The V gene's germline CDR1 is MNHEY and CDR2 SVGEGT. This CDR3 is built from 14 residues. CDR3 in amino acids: CASSSVFTNQPQHF. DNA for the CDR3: TGTGCCAGCAGTTCGGTATTCACTAATCAGCCCCAGCATTTT.

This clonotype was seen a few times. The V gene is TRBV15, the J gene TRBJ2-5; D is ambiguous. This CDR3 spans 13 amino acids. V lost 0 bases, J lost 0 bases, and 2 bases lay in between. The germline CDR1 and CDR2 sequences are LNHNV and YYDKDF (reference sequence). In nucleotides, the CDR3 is TGTGCCACCAGCAGAGATTACCAAGAGACCCAGTACTTC. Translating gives CATSRDYQETQYF. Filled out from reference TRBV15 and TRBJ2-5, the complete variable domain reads DAMVIQNPRYQVTQFGKPVTLSCSQTLNHNVMYWYQQKSSQAPKLLFHYYDKDFNNEADTPDNFQSRRPNTSFCFLDIRSPGLGDTAMYLCATSRDYQETQYFGPGTRLLVL.

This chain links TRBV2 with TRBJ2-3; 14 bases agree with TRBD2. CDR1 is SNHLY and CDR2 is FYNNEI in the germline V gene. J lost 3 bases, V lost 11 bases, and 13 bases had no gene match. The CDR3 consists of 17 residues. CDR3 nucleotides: TGTGCCCGGGGAGCGGGACTAGCGGGAGCGGGGACAGATACGCAGTATTTT. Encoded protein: CARGAGLAGAGTDTQYF.

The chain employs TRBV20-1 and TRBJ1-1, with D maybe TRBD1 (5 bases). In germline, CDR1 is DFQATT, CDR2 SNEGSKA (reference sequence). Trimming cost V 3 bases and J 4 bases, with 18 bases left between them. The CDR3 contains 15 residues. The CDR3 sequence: CSASGAGSVSTEAFF. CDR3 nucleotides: TGCAGTGCTAGCGGGGCAGGGAGTGTCAGCACTGAAGCTTTCTTT.

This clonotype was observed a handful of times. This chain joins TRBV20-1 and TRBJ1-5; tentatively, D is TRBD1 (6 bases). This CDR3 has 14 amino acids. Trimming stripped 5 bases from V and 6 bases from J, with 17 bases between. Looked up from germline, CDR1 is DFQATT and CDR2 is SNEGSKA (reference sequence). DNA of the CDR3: TGCAGTGCTGGCCTCGGGGGGGGGCTTCAGCCCCAGCATTTT. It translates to CSAGLGGGLQPQHF.

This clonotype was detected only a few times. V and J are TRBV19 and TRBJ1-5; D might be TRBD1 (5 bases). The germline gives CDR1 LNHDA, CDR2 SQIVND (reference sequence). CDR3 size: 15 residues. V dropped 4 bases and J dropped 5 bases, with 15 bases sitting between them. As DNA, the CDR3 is TGTGCCAGTAGTACCGAAAGGGGCTGGTATCAGCCCCAGCATTTT. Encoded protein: CASSTERGWYQPQHF.

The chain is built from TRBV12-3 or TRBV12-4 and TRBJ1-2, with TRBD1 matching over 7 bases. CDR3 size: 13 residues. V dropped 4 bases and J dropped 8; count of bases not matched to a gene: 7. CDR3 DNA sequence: TGTGCCAGCAGTTATAACAGGGGCCGGGGCTACACCTTC. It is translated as CASSYNRGRGYTF.

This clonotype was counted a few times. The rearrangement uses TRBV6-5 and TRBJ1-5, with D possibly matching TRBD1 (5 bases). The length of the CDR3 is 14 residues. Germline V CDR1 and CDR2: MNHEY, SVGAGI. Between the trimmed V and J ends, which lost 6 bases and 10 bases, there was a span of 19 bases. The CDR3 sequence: CASRPVGHGAPQHF. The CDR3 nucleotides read TGTGCCAGCAGACCTGTCGGACATGGGGCCCCCCAGCATTTT.

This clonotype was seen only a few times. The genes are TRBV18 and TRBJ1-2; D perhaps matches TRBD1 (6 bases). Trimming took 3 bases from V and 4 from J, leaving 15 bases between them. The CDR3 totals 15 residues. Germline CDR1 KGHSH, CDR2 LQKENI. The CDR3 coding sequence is TGTGCCAGCTCACCGGGGGCAGGGGATTTCTATGGCTACACCTTC. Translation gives CASSPGAGDFYGYTF.

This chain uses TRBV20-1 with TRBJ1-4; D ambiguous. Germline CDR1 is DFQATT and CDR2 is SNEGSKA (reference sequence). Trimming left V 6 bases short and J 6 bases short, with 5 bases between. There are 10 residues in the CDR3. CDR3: CSARHEKLFF. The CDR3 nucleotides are TGCAGTGCCCGTCATGAAAAACTGTTTTTT.

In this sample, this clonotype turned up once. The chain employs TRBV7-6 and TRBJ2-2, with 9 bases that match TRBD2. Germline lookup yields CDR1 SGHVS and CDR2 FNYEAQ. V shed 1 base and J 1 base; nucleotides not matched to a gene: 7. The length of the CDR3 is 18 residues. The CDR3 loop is CASSLGASGAMNTGELFF. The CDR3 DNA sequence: TGTGCCAGCAGCTTAGGAGCTAGCGGGGCTATGAACACCGGGGAGCTGTTTTTT.

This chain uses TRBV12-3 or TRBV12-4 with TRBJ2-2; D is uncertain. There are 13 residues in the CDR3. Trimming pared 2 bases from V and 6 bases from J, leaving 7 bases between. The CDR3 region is CASSLRASGELFF. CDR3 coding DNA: TGTGCCAGCAGTTTAAGGGCTTCCGGGGAGCTGTTTTTT.

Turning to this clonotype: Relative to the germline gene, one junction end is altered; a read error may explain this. The CDR3 nucleotides read TGTGCCACCAGTGGGGAGGAGAATGAAAAGCTGTTTTTT. Its protein product is CATSGEENEKLFF. This chain joins TRBV24-1 and TRBJ1-4; no clear D. The germline V gene encodes CDR1 KGHDR and CDR2 SFDVKD. The length of the CDR3 is 13 residues.

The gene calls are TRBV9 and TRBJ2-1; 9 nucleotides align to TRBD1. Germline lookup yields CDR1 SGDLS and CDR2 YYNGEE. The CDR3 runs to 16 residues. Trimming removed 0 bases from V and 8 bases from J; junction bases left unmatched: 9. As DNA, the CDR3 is TGTGCCAGCAGCGTAGCCGGGACAGGGTTTGGGGATGAGCAGTTCTTC. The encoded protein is CASSVAGTGFGDEQFF. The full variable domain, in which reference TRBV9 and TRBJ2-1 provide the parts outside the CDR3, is DSGVTQTPKHLITATGQRVTLRCSPRSGDLSVYWYQQSLDQGLQFLIQYYNGEERAKGNILERFSAQQFPDLHSELNLSSLELGDSALYFCASSVAGTGFGDEQFFGPGTRLTVL.

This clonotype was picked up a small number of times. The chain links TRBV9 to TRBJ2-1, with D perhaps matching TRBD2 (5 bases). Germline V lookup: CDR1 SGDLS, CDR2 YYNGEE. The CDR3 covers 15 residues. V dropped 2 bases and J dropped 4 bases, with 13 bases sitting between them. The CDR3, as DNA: TGTGCCAGCAGCGTCTACAGCGGCAGTTACAATGAGCAGTTCTTC. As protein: CASSVYSGSYNEQFF. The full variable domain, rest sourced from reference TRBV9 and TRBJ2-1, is DSGVTQTPKHLITATGQRVTLRCSPRSGDLSVYWYQQSLDQGLQFLIQYYNGEERAKGNILERFSAQQFPDLHSELNLSSLELGDSALYFCASSVYSGSYNEQFFGPGTRLTVL.

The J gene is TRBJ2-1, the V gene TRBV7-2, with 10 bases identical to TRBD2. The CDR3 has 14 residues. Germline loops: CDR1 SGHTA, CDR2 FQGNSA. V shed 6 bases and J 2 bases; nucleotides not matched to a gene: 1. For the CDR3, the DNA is TGTGCCAGCAGACTAGCGGGACCCTACAATGAGCAGTTCTTC. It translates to CASRLAGPYNEQFF.

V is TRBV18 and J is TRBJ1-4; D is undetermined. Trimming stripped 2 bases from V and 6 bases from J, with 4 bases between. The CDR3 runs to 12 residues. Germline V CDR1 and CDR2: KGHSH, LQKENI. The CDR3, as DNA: TGTGCCAGCTCACCAAGGGATGAAAAACTGTTTTTT. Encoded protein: CASSPRDEKLFF.

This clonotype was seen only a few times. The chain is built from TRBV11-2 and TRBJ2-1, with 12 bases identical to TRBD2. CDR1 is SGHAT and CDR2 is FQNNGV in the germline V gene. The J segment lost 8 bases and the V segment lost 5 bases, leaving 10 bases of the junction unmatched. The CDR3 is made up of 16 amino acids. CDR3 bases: TGTGCCAGCAGCCGACTAACTAGCGGGAGGTTTTATGAGCAGTTCTTC. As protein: CASSRLTSGRFYEQFF.

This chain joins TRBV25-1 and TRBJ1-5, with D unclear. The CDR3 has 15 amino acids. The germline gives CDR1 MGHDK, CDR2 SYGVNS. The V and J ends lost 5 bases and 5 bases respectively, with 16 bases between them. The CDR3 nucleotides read TGTGCCAGCAGTCCCCACGAGATCGGGGATCAGCCCCAGCATTTT. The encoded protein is CASSPHEIGDQPQHF.

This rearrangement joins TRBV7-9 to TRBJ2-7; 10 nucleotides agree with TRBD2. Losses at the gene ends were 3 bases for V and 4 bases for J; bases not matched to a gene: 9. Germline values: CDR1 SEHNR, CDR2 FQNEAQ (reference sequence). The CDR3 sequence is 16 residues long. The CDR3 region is CASSLISGRSGYEQYF. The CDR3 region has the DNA TGTGCCAGCAGCTTGATTAGCGGGAGGTCAGGATACGAGCAGTACTTC.

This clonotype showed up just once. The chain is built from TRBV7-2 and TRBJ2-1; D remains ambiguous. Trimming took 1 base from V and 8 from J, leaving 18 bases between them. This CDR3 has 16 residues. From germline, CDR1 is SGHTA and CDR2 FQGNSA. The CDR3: CASSLDRLVVYDEQFF. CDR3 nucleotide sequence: TGTGCCAGCAGCTTAGATCGGCTAGTAGTTTACGATGAGCAGTTCTTC.